Shown below are 20 T cell receptor beta chains from a single sample sequenced in a study of T cell responses to AZD1222 COVID-19 vaccine. The protocol was immunoSEQ multiplex PCR, while the TCRdb copy is restricted to in-frame clones and leaves out a portion. The table includes 120,000 to 150,000 clones, around nine tenths detected once. The starting material was peripheral blood, obtained on day 0 of AZD1222 vaccination. The receptors here all came from an adult in good health.

V gene TRBV7-8 combines with J gene TRBJ1-5, with D hard to call. CDR1 is SGHVS and CDR2 is FQNEAQ in the germline V gene. The CDR3 contains 15 residues. The germline V and J ends were trimmed by 1 base and 11 bases, with 18 bases remaining between them. CDR3 bases: TGTGCCAGCAGCTTAGAGGGAATGGCGGGCCTAGCCCAGCATTTT. Protein: CASSLEGMAGLAQHF. Variable domain in full (rest from reference TRBV7-8 and TRBJ1-5): GAGVSQSPRYKVAKRGQDVALRCDPISGHVSLFWYQQALGQGPEFLTYFQNEAQLDKSGLPSDRFFAERPEGSVSTLKIQRTQQEDSAVYLCASSLEGMAGLAQHFGDGTRLSIL.

The chain combines TRBV28 with TRBJ2-1; 8 bases line up with TRBD1. Germline V gene data show CDR1 as MDHEN and CDR2 as SYDVKM. The trim removed 2 bases at V and 0 bases at J, leaving 9 bases unmatched. CDR3 length equals 18 residues. The CDR3 bases are TGTGCCAGCAGTTTAGAGGAGAGACAGGGGAGCTCCTACAATGAGCAGTTCTTC. It specifies CASSLEERQGSSYNEQFF. The entire variable domain, with the rest obtained from reference TRBV28 and TRBJ2-1, is as follows: DVKVTQSSRYLVKRTGEKVFLECVQDMDHENMFWYRQDPGLGLRLIYFSYDVKMKEKGDIPEGYSVSREKKERFSLILESASTNQTSMYLCASSLEERQGSSYNEQFFGPGTRLTVL.

This chain links TRBV19 with TRBJ2-1; no definite D call. This CDR3 has 15 amino acids. The germline V and J ends were trimmed by 3 bases and 6 bases, with 15 bases remaining between them. Germline CDR1 and CDR2: LNHDA and SQIVND (reference sequence). This CDR3 reads CASSINLGLSNEQFF. The CDR3 DNA reads as TGTGCCAGTAGTATTAATCTCGGGCTAAGCAATGAGCAGTTCTTC.

CDR3 nucleotide sequence: TGTGCCAGCAGTTACTCGGGAAAGCGGAACACTGAAGCTTTCTTT. As protein: CASSYSGKRNTEAFF. The rearrangement links TRBV6-2 or TRBV6-3 to TRBJ1-1; D is undetermined. Germline-derived CDR1 and CDR2 are MNHEY and SVGEGT. This CDR3 is built from 15 residues. The V end was cut by 0 bases, the J end by 1 base, with 9 bases between.

The chain carries TRBV30 and TRBJ2-1; no firm D call. In germline, CDR1 is GTSNPN, CDR2 SVGIG (reference sequence). Trimming pared 0 bases from V and 5 bases from J, leaving 11 bases between. There are 14 residues in the CDR3. The CDR3: CAWSVPLRDNEQFF. The DNA for the CDR3 is TGTGCCTGGAGTGTTCCTTTAAGGGACAATGAGCAGTTCTTC.

The gene calls are TRBV18 and TRBJ1-5; D uncertain. The CDR3 length is 14 residues. CDR1 and CDR2 from the germline V gene are KGHSH and LQKENI. Deletions cut 6 bases from V and 3 bases from J, with 12 bases between. The DNA for the CDR3 is TGTGCCAGCTCCGTGGGAACAGACAATCAGCCCCAGCATTTT. This codes for CASSVGTDNQPQHF.

The rearrangement joins TRBV6-5 to TRBJ1-1; the match to TRBD1 covers 7 bases. V shed 11 bases and J 8 bases; nucleotides not matched to a gene: 8. This CDR3 has 11 amino acids. The germline gives CDR1 MNHEY, CDR2 SVGAGI. The CDR3 DNA reads TGTGCCTCATGGTCGACAGGGGAAGCTTTCTTT. It translates to CASWSTGEAFF.

A single count supports this clone. V usage is TRBV24-1 and J usage is TRBJ1-4; 8 bases line up with TRBD1. Germline V CDR1 and CDR2: KGHDR, SFDVKD. The CDR3 contains 15 residues. Losses at the gene ends were 4 bases for V and 7 bases for J; bases not matched to a gene: 7. CDR3 sequence reads: CATSDAGQGGEKLFF. CDR3 in DNA: TGTGCCACCAGTGACGCCGGACAGGGAGGTGAAAAACTGTTTTTT.

V gene TRBV11-3 combines with J gene TRBJ2-7; 9 nucleotides align to TRBD1. Trimming removed 5 bases from V and 1 base from J; junction bases left unmatched: 9. The CDR3 runs to 16 residues. The V gene's germline CDR1 is SGHNT and CDR2 YENEEA. Here the CDR3 DNA reads TGTGCCAGCAGCCCCTCGGGGACAGGGACATCCTACGAGCAGTACTTC. Encoded protein: CASSPSGTGTSYEQYF.

In its sample, this clone was seen once. The chain uses TRBV5-1 and TRBJ2-2; 7 bases are shared with TRBD1. V lost 2 bases and J lost 0; bases outside the gene matches: 1. This CDR3 has 15 amino acids. The germline CDR1 and CDR2 sequences are SGHRS and YFSETQ. CDR3 sequence reads: CASSLGTANTGELFF. CDR3 sequence (DNA): TGCGCCAGCAGCTTAGGGACAGCGAACACCGGGGAGCTGTTTTTT. The variable domain in full, completed from reference TRBV5-1 and TRBJ2-2, reads KAGVTQTPRYLIKTRGQQVTLSCSPISGHRSVSWYQQTPGQGLQFLFEYFSETQRNKGNFPGRFSGRQFSNSRSEMNVSTLELGDSALYLCASSLGTANTGELFFGEGSRLTVL.

This rearrangement joins TRBV28 to TRBJ1-2, with D hard to call. Per the germline V gene, CDR1 is MDHEN and CDR2 is SYDVKM. CDR3 size: 13 residues. The V gene lost 10 bases and the J gene lost 4 bases, with 16 bases spanning the gap. For the CDR3, the DNA is TGTGCCATCACGGGCCTTAGCACCTATGGCTACACCTTC. It codes for CAITGLSTYGYTF.

The chain combines TRBV30 with TRBJ2-7; D gene ambiguous. Germline CDR1 reads GTSNPN; CDR2 reads SVGIG (reference sequence). The CDR3 loop spans 12 amino acids. V was cut by 0 bases and J by 5 bases, with 8 bases left in between. Here the CDR3 DNA reads TGTGCCTGGAGTGTAATGGGAAACGAGCAGTACTTC. It specifies CAWSVMGNEQYF. Supplemented by reference TRBV30 and TRBJ2-7, the full variable domain reads SQTIHQWPATLVQPVGSPLSLECTVEGTSNPNLYWYRQAAGRGLQLLFYSVGIGQISSEVPQNLSASRPQDRQFILSSKKLLLSDSGFYLCAWSVMGNEQYFGPGTRLTVT.

V is TRBV27 and J is TRBJ2-2; perhaps TRBD2 as D (5 bases). The germline CDR1 and CDR2 sequences are MNHEY and SMNVEV (reference sequence). The CDR3 runs 13 residues. With 2 bases removed from V and 11 bases from J, the gap between germline ends came to 12 bases. The chain's CDR3 is CASSLRVGVELFF. CDR3 coding DNA: TGTGCCAGCAGTTTAAGAGTCGGGGTAGAGCTGTTTTTT.

The rearrangement links TRBV24-1 to TRBJ2-1; 11 nucleotides align to TRBD2. Per germline, CDR1 KGHDR and CDR2 SFDVKD. The CDR3 sequence is 15 residues long. After removal of 4 bases from V and 9 bases from J, the junction contained 7 bases not matched to a gene. The CDR3 loop reads CATSEETSGAGEQFF. The CDR3 nucleotides are TGTGCCACCAGTGAGGAGACTAGCGGGGCTGGTGAGCAGTTCTTC.

The chain is built from TRBV10-2 and TRBJ2-2, with a weak D call TRBD2 (5 bases). Germline V gene lookup returns CDR1 WSHSY and CDR2 SAAADI. This CDR3 region has 11 residues. V lost 7 bases and J lost 6, with 6 bases in between. DNA for the CDR3: TGCGCCAGCACTAGCCCCGGGGAGCTGTTTTTT. Translated, it gives CASTSPGELFF.

This clone was seen only once. The chain employs TRBV5-1 and TRBJ1-1; D gene uncertain. Germline V CDR1 and CDR2: SGHRS, YFSETQ. The CDR3 sequence is 15 residues long. Between the trimmed V and J ends, which lost 4 bases and 3 bases, there was a span of 16 bases. The CDR3 DNA is TGCGCCAGCAGCGTAGACGGGGTACGGTACACTGAAGCTTTCTTT. Its translation is CASSVDGVRYTEAFF.

The CDR3 reads CASTQNQGTDQPQHF. CDR3 nucleotides: TGTGCCAGTACTCAAAACCAGGGTACCGATCAGCCCCAGCATTTT. The chain joins TRBV19 to TRBJ1-5; D is possibly TRBD1 (5 bases). Between the trimmed V and J ends, which lost 7 bases and 5 bases, there was a span of 18 bases. CDR3 length equals 15 residues. Looked up from germline, CDR1 is LNHDA and CDR2 is SQIVND (reference sequence).

The chain carries TRBV16 and TRBJ2-7; D call uncertain. The CDR3 extends over 15 amino acids. V was cut by 4 bases and J by 3 bases, with 16 bases left in between. Germline values: CDR1 KGHSY, CDR2 FQNENV. The DNA for the CDR3 is TGTGCCAGCAGCCGGCAGGTCCAGTTAGGCTACGAGCAGTACTTC. It codes for CASSRQVQLGYEQYF. The whole variable domain, filled in from reference TRBV16 and TRBJ2-7, reads GEEVAQTPKHLVRGEGQKAKLYCAPIKGHSYVFWYQQVLKNEFKFLISFQNENVFDETGMPKERFSAKCLPNSPCSLEIQATKLEDSAVYFCASSRQVQLGYEQYFGPGTRLTVT.

This rearrangement joins TRBV5-1 to TRBJ1-5, with no clear D. This CDR3 comprises 14 residues. Germline assignment: CDR1 SGHRS and CDR2 YFSETQ. The V end lost 1 base, the J end lost 5 bases, and 10 bases lay between the germline ends. CDR3: CASSLIGNDQPQHF. The CDR3 region has the DNA TGCGCCAGCAGCTTGATCGGGAACGATCAGCCCCAGCATTTT.

Here the CDR3 DNA reads TGCGCCAGCAGCACGCGTCCAGACACTGAAGCTTTCTTT. This sequence encodes CASSTRPDTEAFF. The chain links TRBV5-1 to TRBJ1-1; D not resolved. Looked up from germline, CDR1 is SGHRS and CDR2 is YFSETQ. Trimming took off 4 bases at V and 3 bases at J, with 10 bases between the two ends. CDR3 size: 13 residues.